This note documents a single TCR beta chain sequence. Described time point: peripheral blood 6 weeks after treatment start. The CDR3 contains 16 residues. Trimming pared 1 base from V and 5 bases from J, leaving 14 bases between. Looked up from germline, CDR1 is SGHNT and CDR2 is YENEEA. The method was immunoSEQ multiplex PCR; TCRdb's version includes in-frame clones alone and lacks a portion of them. The table includes 83,000 or so clones, roughly 85% detected once. This specimen comes from a study of PD-L1 blockade in urothelial cancer. Study details: The study recovered a median of about 150,000 T cells per blood sample.

The sequence came from a man in his 70s with urothelial cancer. The J gene is TRBJ2-2, the V gene TRBV11-3; perhaps TRBD1 as D (7 bases). The starting material was PBMCs, obtained around atezolizumab (anti-PD-L1) treatment. The CDR3, as DNA: TGTGCCAGCAGCTTAGGCCCCTCAGGGGGGACCGGGGAGCTGTTTTTT. Translated, it gives CASSLGPSGGTGELFF.